Presented here are 7 T cell receptor beta chains from one specimen sequenced in a study of blood T cells in healthy people across ages. Combining a sample-barcoded 5' primer with a J-beta primer mix, a second PCR ran for about 7 to 11 cycles. Each CDR3 protein gets one entry after TCRdb re-called the 5' RACE reads with MiXCR. The data hold 1.5 million to 2 million distinct CDR3 sequences, with just under 50% observed a single time. Sequencing used blood. These receptor sequences come from a woman in her forties in good health.

The rearrangement links TRBV9 to TRBJ2-5, with 9 bases fitting TRBD2. V dropped 4 bases and J dropped 5; count of bases not matched to a gene: 9. Germline values: CDR1 SGDLS, CDR2 YYNGEE. The CDR3 runs to 15 residues. Here the CDR3 reads CASSSRAGGLETQYF. The CDR3 nucleotides read TGTGCCAGCAGCTCTAGAGCGGGGGGCTTGGAGACCCAGTACTTC. The entire variable domain, with the rest obtained from reference TRBV9 and TRBJ2-5, is as follows: DSGVTQTPKHLITATGQRVTLRCSPRSGDLSVYWYQQSLDQGLQFLIQYYNGEERAKGNILERFSAQQFPDLHSELNLSSLELGDSALYFCASSSRAGGLETQYFGPGTRLLVL.

This chain links TRBV7-2 with TRBJ2-7; D unclear. The ends were cut back, 3 bases at V and 2 bases at J, with 14 bases in the middle. Per the germline V gene, CDR1 is SGHTA and CDR2 is FQGNSA. This CDR3 spans 15 amino acids. The DNA of the CDR3 is TGTGCCAGCAGCTTCGGGCAGAACCCCACCTACGAGCAGTACTTC. This encodes CASSFGQNPTYEQYF. Variable domain in full (rest from reference TRBV7-2 and TRBJ2-7): GAGVSQSPSNKVTEKGKDVELRCDPISGHTALYWYRQSLGQGLEFLIYFQGNSAPDKSGLPSDRFSAERTGGSVSTLTIQRTQQEDSAVYLCASSFGQNPTYEQYFGPGTRLTVT.

The chain links TRBV20-1 to TRBJ2-3; possibly TRBD2 for D (6 bases). Germline V gene lookup returns CDR1 DFQATT and CDR2 SNEGSKA (reference sequence). CDR3 size: 17 residues. The germline V and J ends were trimmed by 3 bases and 4 bases, with 23 bases remaining between them. CDR3 in DNA: TGCAGTGCTAGGCCTACCCCTACGGGGGTCCGAGCAGATACGCAGTATTTT. Residues: CSARPTPTGVRADTQYF.

About this clonotype: It is likely a read error, because the conserved phenylalanine at the end of the CDR3 is missing. The chain combines TRBV10-2 with TRBJ1-2, with no clear D. CDR3 length: 12 residues. Trimming took off 6 bases at V and 5 bases at J, with 10 bases between the two ends. Per germline, CDR1 WSHSY and CDR2 SAAADI. The CDR3 loop reads CASRDGAYGYTV. The CDR3 DNA reads TGCGCCAGCAGAGACGGTGCATATGGCTACACCGTC.

V is TRBV18 and J is TRBJ1-1; 9 bases are a match to TRBD1. The germline CDR1 and CDR2 sequences are KGHSH and LQKENI. This CDR3 spans 13 amino acids. CDR3 sequence (DNA): TGTACCGGAAGGACAGGGGTAAACACTGAAGCTTTCTTT. Its translation is CTGRTGVNTEAFF. The entire variable domain, with the rest obtained from reference TRBV18 and TRBJ1-1, is as follows: NAGVMQNPRHLVRRRGQEARLRCSPMKGHSHVYWYRQLPEEGLKFMVYLQKENIIDESGMPKERFSAEFPKEGPSILRIQQVVRGDSAAYFCTGRTGVNTEAFFGQGTRLTVV.

The chain links TRBV10-3 to TRBJ2-3; D uncertain. Between the trimmed V and J ends, which lost 5 bases and 0 bases, there was a span of 15 bases. The germline gives CDR1 ENHRY, CDR2 SYGVKD. The CDR3 sequence is 16 residues long. The CDR3 loop is CAISTSHTASTDTQYF. CDR3 bases: TGTGCCATCAGTACCTCCCACACAGCTAGCACAGATACGCAGTATTTT.

The chain combines TRBV6-5 with TRBJ2-2; possible D gene TRBD1, 6 bases. The V gene lost 10 bases and the J gene lost 4 bases, with 13 bases spanning the gap. The CDR3 is 13 amino acids. The germline CDR1 and CDR2 sequences are MNHEY and SVGAGI. The CDR3 loop is CATNRAGTGELFF. CDR3 sequence (DNA): TGTGCCACCAACAGGGCGGGCACCGGGGAGCTGTTTTTT.